The 9 T cell receptor beta chains below come from one sample, sequenced in a study of long-term antiretroviral therapy in people with HIV. Sequencing used immunoSEQ v3.0 at survey level. Profiling relied on immunoSEQ multiplex PCR, and the TCRdb table lists in-frame clones only, not all of them. The data hold under 35,000 clones, with about 85% observed a single time. The sample in question was unsorted PBMCs, obtained 1.1 years after starting antiretroviral therapy. Source of these receptors: a man younger than 30 with HIV.

The V gene is TRBV28, the J gene TRBJ1-2; weak D call: TRBD1 (6 bases). Germline CDR1 reads MDHEN; CDR2 reads SYDVKM. The CDR3 is made up of 17 amino acids. Between the trimmed V and J ends, which lost 5 bases and 4 bases, there was a span of 23 bases. CDR3 DNA: TGTGCCAGCAGTCCTTCACTCGGACAGTTTATTACCTATGGCTACACCTTC. It encodes CASSPSLGQFITYGYTF.

V and J are TRBV6-5 and TRBJ2-7; D may be TRBD1 (5 bases). The germline CDR1 and CDR2 sequences are MNHEY and SVGAGI. This CDR3 comprises 15 residues. V was cut by 5 bases and J by 6 bases, with 20 bases left in between. CDR3 in amino acids: CASSLHPGFQAEQYF. CDR3 DNA sequence: TGTGCCAGCAGTCTACACCCAGGGTTCCAGGCCGAGCAGTACTTC.

This clone was counted once. The CDR3 DNA is TGTGCCTGGAGTGCCCTGGGACTAGCGGGCAAAGAGCAGTACTTC. Translated: CAWSALGLAGKEQYF. V and J are TRBV30 and TRBJ2-7, with 12 positions matching TRBD2. The CDR3 extends over 15 amino acids. The trim removed 1 base at V and 7 bases at J, leaving 8 bases unmatched. CDR1 and CDR2 from the germline V gene are GTSNPN and SVGIG (reference sequence).

V usage is TRBV10-3 and J usage is TRBJ2-7; D possibly corresponds to TRBD1 (5 bases). The CDR3 contains 12 residues. Trimming took 3 bases from V and 5 from J, leaving 8 bases between them. Germline assignment: CDR1 ENHRY and CDR2 SYGVKD. CDR3 bases: TGTGCCATCAGTGACGTGACAGACGAGCAGTACTTC. Its protein is CAISDVTDEQYF.

This clone was counted a single time. The chain has TRBV9 and TRBJ1-1; the D gene is possibly TRBD1 (6 bases). CDR3 length: 11 residues. CDR1 is SGDLS and CDR2 is YYNGEE in the germline V gene. V lost 3 bases to trimming and J lost 8 bases, with 8 bases between them. The chain's CDR3 is CASSGGAEAFF. In DNA form, the CDR3 reads TGTGCCAGCAGCGGGGGGGCGGAAGCTTTCTTT.

The chain employs TRBV2 and TRBJ1-2, with TRBD1 as a possible D gene (6 bases). This CDR3 has 15 residues. Trimming removed 3 bases at V and 3 bases at J, with 14 bases between. Germline CDR1 is SNHLY and CDR2 is FYNNEI. As DNA, the CDR3 is TGTGCCAGCAGTGACTTCCGGCGGGGGCACTATGGCTACACCTTC. Translated, it gives CASSDFRRGHYGYTF.

The chain recombines TRBV6-1 with TRBJ1-6; D is possibly TRBD1 (6 bases). Germline values: CDR1 MNHNS, CDR2 SASEGT. V dropped 5 bases and J dropped 9 bases, with 17 bases sitting between them. This CDR3 region has 15 residues. The CDR3 coding sequence is TGTGCCAGCAGTACTTCCGGGACATCAAGTTCACCCCTCCACTTT. This translates into CASSTSGTSSSPLHF.

This chain uses TRBV2 with TRBJ1-1; possible D gene TRBD1, 5 bases. CDR3 length: 13 amino acids. The germline V and J ends were trimmed by 4 bases and 1 base, with 7 bases remaining between them. CDR1 SNHLY and CDR2 FYNNEI come from the germline V gene. The CDR3 coding sequence is TGTGCCAGCAGTGCGGGACGGAACACTGAAGCTTTCTTT. Translating gives CASSAGRNTEAFF.

The chain uses TRBV5-5 and TRBJ2-3; D ambiguous. The CDR3 has 9 amino acids. Per the germline V gene, CDR1 is SGHKS and CDR2 is YYEKEE (reference sequence). The germline V and J ends were trimmed by 0 bases and 13 bases, with 3 bases remaining between them. DNA of the CDR3: TGTGCCAGCAGCTTGGGGGAGTATTTT. It codes for CASSLGEYF.